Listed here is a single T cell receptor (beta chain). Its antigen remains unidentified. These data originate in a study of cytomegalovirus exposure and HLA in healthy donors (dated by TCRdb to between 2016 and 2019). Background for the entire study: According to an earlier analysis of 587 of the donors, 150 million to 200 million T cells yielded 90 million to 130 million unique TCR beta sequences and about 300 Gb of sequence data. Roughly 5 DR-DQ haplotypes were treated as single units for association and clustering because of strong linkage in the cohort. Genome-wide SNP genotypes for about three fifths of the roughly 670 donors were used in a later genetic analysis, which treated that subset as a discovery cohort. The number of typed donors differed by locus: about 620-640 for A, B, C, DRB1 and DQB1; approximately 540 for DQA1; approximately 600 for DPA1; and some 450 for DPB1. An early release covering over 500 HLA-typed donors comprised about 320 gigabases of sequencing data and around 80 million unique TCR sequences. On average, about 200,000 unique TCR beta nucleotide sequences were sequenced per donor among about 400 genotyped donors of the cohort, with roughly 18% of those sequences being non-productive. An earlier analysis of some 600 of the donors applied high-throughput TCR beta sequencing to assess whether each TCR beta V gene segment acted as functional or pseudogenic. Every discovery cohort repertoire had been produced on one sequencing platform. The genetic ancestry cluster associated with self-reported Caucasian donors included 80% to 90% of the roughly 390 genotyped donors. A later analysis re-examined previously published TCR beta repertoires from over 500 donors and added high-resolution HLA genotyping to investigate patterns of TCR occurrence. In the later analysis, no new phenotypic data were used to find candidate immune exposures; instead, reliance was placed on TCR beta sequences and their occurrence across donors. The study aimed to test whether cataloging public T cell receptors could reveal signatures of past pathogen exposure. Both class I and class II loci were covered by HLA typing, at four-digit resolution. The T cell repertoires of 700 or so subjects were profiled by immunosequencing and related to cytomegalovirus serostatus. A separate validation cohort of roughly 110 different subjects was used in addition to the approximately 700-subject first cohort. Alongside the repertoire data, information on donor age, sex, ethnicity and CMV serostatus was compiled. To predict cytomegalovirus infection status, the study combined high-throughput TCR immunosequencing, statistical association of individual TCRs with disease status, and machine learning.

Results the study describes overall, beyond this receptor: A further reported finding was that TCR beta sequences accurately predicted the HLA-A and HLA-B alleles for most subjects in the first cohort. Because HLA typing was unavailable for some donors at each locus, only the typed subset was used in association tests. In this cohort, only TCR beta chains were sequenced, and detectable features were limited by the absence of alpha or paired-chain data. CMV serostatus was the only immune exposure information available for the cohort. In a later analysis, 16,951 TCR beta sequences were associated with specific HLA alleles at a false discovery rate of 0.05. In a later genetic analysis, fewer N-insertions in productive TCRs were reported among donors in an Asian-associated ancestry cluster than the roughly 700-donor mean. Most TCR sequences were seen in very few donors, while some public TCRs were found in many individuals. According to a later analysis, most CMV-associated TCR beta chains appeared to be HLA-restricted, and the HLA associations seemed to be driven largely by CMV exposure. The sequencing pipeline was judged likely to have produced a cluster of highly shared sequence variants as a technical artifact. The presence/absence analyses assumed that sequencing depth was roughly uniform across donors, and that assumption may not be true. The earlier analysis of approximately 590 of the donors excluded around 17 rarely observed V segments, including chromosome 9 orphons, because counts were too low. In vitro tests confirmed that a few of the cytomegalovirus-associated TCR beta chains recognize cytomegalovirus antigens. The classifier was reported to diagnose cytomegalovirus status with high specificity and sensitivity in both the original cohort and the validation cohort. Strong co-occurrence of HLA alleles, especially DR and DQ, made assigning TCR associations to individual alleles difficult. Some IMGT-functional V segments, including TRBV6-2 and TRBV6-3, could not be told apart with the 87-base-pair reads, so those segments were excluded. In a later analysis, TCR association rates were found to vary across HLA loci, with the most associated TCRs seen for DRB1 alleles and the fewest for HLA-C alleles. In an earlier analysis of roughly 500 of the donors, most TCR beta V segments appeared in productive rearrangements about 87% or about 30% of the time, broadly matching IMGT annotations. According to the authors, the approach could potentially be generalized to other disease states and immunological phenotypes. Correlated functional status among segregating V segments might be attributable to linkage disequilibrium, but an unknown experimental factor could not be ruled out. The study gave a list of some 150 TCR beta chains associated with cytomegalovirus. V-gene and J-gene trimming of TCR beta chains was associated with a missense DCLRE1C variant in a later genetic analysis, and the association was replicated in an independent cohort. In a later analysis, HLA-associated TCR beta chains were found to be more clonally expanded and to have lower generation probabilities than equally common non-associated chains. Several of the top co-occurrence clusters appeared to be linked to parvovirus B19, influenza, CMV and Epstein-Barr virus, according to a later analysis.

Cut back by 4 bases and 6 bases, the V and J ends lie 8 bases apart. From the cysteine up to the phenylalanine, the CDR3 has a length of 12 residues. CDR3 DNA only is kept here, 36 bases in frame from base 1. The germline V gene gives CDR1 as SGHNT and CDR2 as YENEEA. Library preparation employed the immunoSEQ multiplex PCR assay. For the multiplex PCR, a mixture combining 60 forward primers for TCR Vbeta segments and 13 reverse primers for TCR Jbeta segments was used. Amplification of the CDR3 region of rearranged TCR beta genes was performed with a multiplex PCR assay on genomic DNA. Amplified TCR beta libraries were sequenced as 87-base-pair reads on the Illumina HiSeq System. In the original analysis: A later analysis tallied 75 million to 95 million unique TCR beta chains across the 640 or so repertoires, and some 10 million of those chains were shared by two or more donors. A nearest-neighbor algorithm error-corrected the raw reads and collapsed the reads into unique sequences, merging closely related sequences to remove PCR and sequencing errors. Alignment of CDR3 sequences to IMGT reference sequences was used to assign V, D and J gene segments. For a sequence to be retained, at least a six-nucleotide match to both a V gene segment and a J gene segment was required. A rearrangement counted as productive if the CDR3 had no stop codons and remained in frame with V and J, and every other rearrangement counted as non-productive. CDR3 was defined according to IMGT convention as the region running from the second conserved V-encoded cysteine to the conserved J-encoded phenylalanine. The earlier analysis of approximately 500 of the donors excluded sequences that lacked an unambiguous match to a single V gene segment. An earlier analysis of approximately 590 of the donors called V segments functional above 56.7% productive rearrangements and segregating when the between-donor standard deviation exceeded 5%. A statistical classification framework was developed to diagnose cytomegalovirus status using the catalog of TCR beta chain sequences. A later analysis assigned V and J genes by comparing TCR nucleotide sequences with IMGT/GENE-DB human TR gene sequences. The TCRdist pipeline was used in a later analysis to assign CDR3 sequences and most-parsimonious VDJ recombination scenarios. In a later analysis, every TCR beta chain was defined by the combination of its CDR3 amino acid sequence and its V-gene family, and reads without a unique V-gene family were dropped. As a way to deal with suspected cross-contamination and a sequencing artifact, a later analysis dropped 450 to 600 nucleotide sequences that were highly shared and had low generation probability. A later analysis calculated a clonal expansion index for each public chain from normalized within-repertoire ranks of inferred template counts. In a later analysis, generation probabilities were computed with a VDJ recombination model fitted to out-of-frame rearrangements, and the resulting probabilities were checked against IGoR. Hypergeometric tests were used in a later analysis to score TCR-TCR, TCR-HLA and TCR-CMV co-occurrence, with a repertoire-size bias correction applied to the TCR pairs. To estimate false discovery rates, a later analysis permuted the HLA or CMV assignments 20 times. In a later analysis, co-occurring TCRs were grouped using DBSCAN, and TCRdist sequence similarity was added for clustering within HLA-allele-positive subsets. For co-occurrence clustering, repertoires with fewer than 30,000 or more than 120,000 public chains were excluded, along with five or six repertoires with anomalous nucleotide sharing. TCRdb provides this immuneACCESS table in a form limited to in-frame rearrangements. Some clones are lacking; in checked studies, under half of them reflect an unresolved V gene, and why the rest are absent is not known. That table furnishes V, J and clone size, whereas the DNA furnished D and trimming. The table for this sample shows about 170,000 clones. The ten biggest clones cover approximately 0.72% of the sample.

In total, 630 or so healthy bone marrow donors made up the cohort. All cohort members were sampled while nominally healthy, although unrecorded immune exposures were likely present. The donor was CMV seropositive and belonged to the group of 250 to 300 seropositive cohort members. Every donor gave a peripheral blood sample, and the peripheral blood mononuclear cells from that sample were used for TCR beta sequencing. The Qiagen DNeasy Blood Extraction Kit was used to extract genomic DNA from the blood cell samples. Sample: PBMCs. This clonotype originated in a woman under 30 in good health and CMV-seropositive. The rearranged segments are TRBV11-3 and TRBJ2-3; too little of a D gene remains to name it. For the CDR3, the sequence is CASSSKEDTQYF. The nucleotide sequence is TGTGCCAGCAGCTCTAAAGAGGATACGCAGTATTTT.